This TCR beta chain was identified during a study of long-term antiretroviral therapy in people with HIV. With survey level as its setting, the immunoSEQ assay was v3.0. Assay: immunoSEQ multiplex PCR; the TCRdb copy retains only in-frame clones and omits some. The data contain tens of thousands of clones, roughly 90% of them singletons. With 5 bases clipped from V and 0 bases from J, the junction kept 5 bases outside the gene matches. CDR1 is LNHNV and CDR2 is YYDKDF in the germline V gene (reference sequence). CDR3 size: 16 residues. The sample here was unsorted PBMCs, taken just before starting antiretroviral therapy. J is TRBJ1-3 and V is TRBV15; the match to TRBD1 covers 9 bases. The TCR was taken from a woman between 18 and 30 years old with HIV. DNA of the CDR3: TGTGCCACCAGCCCGACAGGGGGTCTCTCTGGAAACACCATATATTTT. This sequence encodes CATSPTGGLSGNTIYF.